The rows below give T cell receptor beta chains drawn from one sample of a study of regulatory and conventional T cells in RAG deficiency. Only in-frame clones appear in the TCRdb table, and some are missing; sequencing was by immunoSEQ multiplex PCR. This sample has some 9,000 clones, with 70% to 90% found just once. The sample was also linked to a second study, of regulatory T cells.

Sequencing was done on a sample of CD8+ T cells sorted from blood. The source is a human donor in good health. Each CDR3 is given with its conserved first and last residue. D genes are given only for firm matches. Some rows have no size entry. The others give once, few or many, or a class for an expanded clone.

CDR3 length: 16; clone size: NA; D gene: NA; J gene: TRBJ2-7; V gene: TRBV5-3; CDR3 protein: CARSLCLGAYSYEQYF; CDR3 DNA: TGTGCCAGAAGCTTGTGTTTAGGGGCATACTCCTACGAGCAGTACTTC
CDR3 length: 16; clone size: NA; D gene: TRBD1; J gene: TRBJ1-4; V gene: TRBV19; CDR3 protein: CASSDRGRPTNEKLFF; CDR3 DNA: TGTGCCAGTAGTGACAGGGGGCGACCGACTAATGAAAAACTGTTTTTT
CDR3 length: 16; clone size: NA; D gene: NA; J gene: TRBJ2-3; V gene: TRBV28; CDR3 protein: CASSLILAGSTDTQYF; CDR3 DNA: TGTGCCAGCAGTTTAATATTGGCGGGGAGCACAGATACGCAGTATTTT
CDR3 length: 13; clone size: NA; D gene: NA; J gene: TRBJ2-7; V gene: TRBV27; CDR3 protein: CASSVGSQYEQYF; CDR3 DNA: TGTGCCAGTTCCGTGGGCTCGCAATACGAGCAGTACTTC
CDR3 length: 15; clone size: NA; D gene: TRBD1; J gene: TRBJ1-2; V gene: TRBV30; CDR3 protein: CAWSLKGGQGFGYTF; CDR3 DNA: TGTGCCTGGAGTCTGAAAGGGGGACAGGGTTTTGGCTACACCTTC
CDR3 length: 14; clone size: NA; D gene: TRBD1; J gene: TRBJ2-1; V gene: TRBV4-2; CDR3 protein: CASSQDRGYNEQFF; CDR3 DNA: TGTGCCAGCAGCCAGGACAGGGGATACAATGAGCAGTTCTTC
CDR3 length: 15; clone size: NA; D gene: NA; J gene: TRBJ2-3; V gene: TRBV19; CDR3 protein: CASSMGLGSTDTQYF; CDR3 DNA: TGTGCCAGTAGTATGGGTTTGGGGAGCACAGATACGCAGTATTTT
CDR3 length: 15; clone size: NA; D gene: TRBD1; J gene: TRBJ1-1; V gene: TRBV7-6; CDR3 protein: CASSPGTETNTEAFF; CDR3 DNA: TGTGCCAGCAGCCCTGGGACAGAAACGAACACTGAAGCTTTCTTT
CDR3 length: 15; clone size: NA; D gene: TRBD1; J gene: TRBJ2-3; V gene: TRBV27; CDR3 protein: CASSFWTGGTDTQYF; CDR3 DNA: TGTGCCAGCAGTTTTTGGACAGGGGGGACAGATACGCAGTATTTT
CDR3 length: 18; clone size: NA; D gene: TRBD2; J gene: TRBJ2-1; V gene: TRBV2; CDR3 protein: CASKLGTSGGPFYNEQFF; CDR3 DNA: TGTGCCAGCAAGCTAGGGACTAGCGGGGGCCCCTTCTACAATGAGCAGTTCTTC
CDR3 length: 14; clone size: NA; D gene: NA; J gene: TRBJ1-1; V gene: TRBV10-2; CDR3 protein: CASSETGKFAEAFF; CDR3 DNA: TGCGCCAGCAGTGAGACAGGGAAGTTCGCTGAAGCTTTCTTT
CDR3 length: 12; clone size: few; D gene: NA; J gene: TRBJ2-1; V gene: TRBV6-6; CDR3 protein: CASSRPRNEQFF; CDR3 DNA: TGTGCCAGCAGTCGACCCCGAAATGAGCAGTTCTTC
CDR3 length: 12; clone size: NA; D gene: TRBD1; J gene: TRBJ1-5; V gene: TRBV19; CDR3 protein: CASRQGIQPQHF; CDR3 DNA: TGTGCCAGTAGACAGGGGATTCAGCCCCAGCATTTT
CDR3 length: 12; clone size: NA; D gene: NA; J gene: TRBJ1-2; V gene: TRBV19; CDR3 protein: CASMRGTSYYTF; CDR3 DNA: TGTGCCAGTATGAGGGGTACCTCCTACTACACCTTC
CDR3 length: 15; clone size: few; D gene: NA; J gene: TRBJ2-1; V gene: TRBV19; CDR3 protein: CASSQVAGPYNEQFF; CDR3 DNA: TGTGCCAGTAGTCAAGTGGCGGGGCCCTACAATGAGCAGTTCTTC
CDR3 length: 14; clone size: NA; D gene: NA; J gene: TRBJ2-1; V gene: TRBV19; CDR3 protein: CASSGANSYNEQFF; CDR3 DNA: TGTGCCAGTAGTGGCGCCAACTCCTACAATGAGCAGTTCTTC
CDR3 length: 18; clone size: NA; D gene: NA; J gene: TRBJ1-5; V gene: TRBV6-1; CDR3 protein: CASSEAQIYRVSNQPQHF; CDR3 DNA: TGTGCCAGCAGTGAAGCGCAAATTTACAGGGTTAGCAATCAGCCCCAGCATTTT
CDR3 length: 18; clone size: NA; D gene: NA; J gene: TRBJ2-7; V gene: TRBV5-1; CDR3 protein: CASSLATPSGREIYEQYF; CDR3 DNA: TGCGCCAGCAGCTTGGCGACCCCCAGCGGTCGGGAGATTTACGAGCAGTACTTC
CDR3 length: 15; clone size: NA; D gene: TRBD1; J gene: TRBJ1-1; V gene: TRBV7-9; CDR3 protein: CASSRTGTGLTEAFF; CDR3 DNA: TGTGCCAGCAGCAGGACCGGGACAGGGCTCACTGAAGCTTTCTTT
CDR3 length: 17; clone size: NA; D gene: TRBD1; J gene: TRBJ1-3; V gene: TRBV13; CDR3 protein: CASSLGRGGFSGNTIYF; CDR3 DNA: TGTGCCAGCAGCTTAGGGCGAGGGGGCTTCTCTGGAAACACCATATATTTT
CDR3 length: 11; clone size: NA; D gene: NA; J gene: TRBJ2-3; V gene: TRBV2; CDR3 protein: CASSGRDTQYF; CDR3 DNA: TGTGCCAGCAGTGGTAGGGATACGCAGTATTTT
CDR3 length: 16; clone size: NA; D gene: NA; J gene: TRBJ2-7; V gene: TRBV15; CDR3 protein: CATSRHVAGISYEQYF; CDR3 DNA: TGTGCCACCAGCAGGCACGTGGCTGGAATTTCGTACGAGCAGTACTTC
CDR3 length: 13; clone size: once; D gene: TRBD1; J gene: TRBJ2-7; V gene: TRBV30; CDR3 protein: CAWRTGHTYEQYF; CDR3 DNA: TGTGCCTGGAGGACAGGGCACACCTACGAGCAGTACTTC
CDR3 length: 15; clone size: NA; D gene: NA; J gene: TRBJ2-3; V gene: TRBV30; CDR3 protein: CAWSVGGAGVDTQYF; CDR3 DNA: TGTGCCTGGAGTGTAGGGGGGGCCGGAGTAGATACGCAGTATTTT
CDR3 length: 16; clone size: medium-sized; D gene: NA; J gene: TRBJ2-3; V gene: TRBV28; CDR3 protein: CASSLLDSRNEDTQYF; CDR3 DNA: TGTGCCAGCAGTCTACTCGACAGTCGGAATGAAGATACGCAGTATTTT
CDR3 length: 15; clone size: NA; D gene: TRBD1; J gene: TRBJ1-4; V gene: TRBV5-1; CDR3 protein: CASSLGGQANEKLFF; CDR3 DNA: TGCGCCAGCAGCTTAGGGGGACAGGCAAATGAAAAACTGTTTTTT
CDR3 length: 13; clone size: NA; D gene: TRBD1; J gene: TRBJ2-1; V gene: TRBV27; CDR3 protein: CASSLWTGNEQFF; CDR3 DNA: TGTGCCAGCAGTTTATGGACAGGGAATGAGCAGTTCTTC
CDR3 length: 15; clone size: NA; D gene: TRBD2; J gene: TRBJ2-1; V gene: TRBV28; CDR3 protein: CASKSGTSGYNEQFF; CDR3 DNA: TGTGCCAGCAAATCCGGGACTAGCGGTTACAATGAGCAGTTCTTC